The 8 T cell receptor beta chains reported below all come from one sample, sequenced in a study of OX40 agonist ivuxolimab in advanced cancers. Libraries were prepared by immunoSEQ multiplex PCR; TCRdb keeps only in-frame clonotypes and omits some of them. The sample shows 65,000 to 85,000 clones, roughly 90% of them seen only once. The source material was CD4+ or CD8+ T cells sorted from blood, sampled in a trial of the OX40 agonist ivuxolimab. Source of these receptors: an adult with an advanced solid tumor such as melanoma, head and neck, liver or kidney cancer.

The rearrangement joins TRBV6-1 to TRBJ2-1, with 7 bases that match TRBD2. From germline, CDR1 is MNHNS and CDR2 SASEGT. Trimming at V came to 0 bases and at J to 3 bases, leaving 8 bases not matched to a gene. The CDR3 length is 17 residues. CDR3 in DNA: TGTGCCAGCAGTGAAGCCGGCCTAGCGGACTACTACAATGAGCAGTTCTTC. This translates into CASSEAGLADYYNEQFF.

In DNA form, the CDR3 reads TGTGCCTGGACCTTGGGACTAGCGGGAGAAAGCGAGCAGTACTTC. Translating gives CAWTLGLAGESEQYF. The V gene is TRBV30, the J gene TRBJ2-7; 14 nucleotides match TRBD2. This CDR3 spans 15 amino acids. With V trimmed by 4 bases and J by 6 bases, 8 bases remained unmatched. Germline loops: CDR1 GTSNPN, CDR2 SVGIG (reference sequence).

As DNA, the CDR3 is TGCGCCAGCAGTGCAGCAGTTAGCACAGATACGCAGTATTTT. Protein: CASSAAVSTDTQYF. The chain joins TRBV10-1 to TRBJ2-3; D is undetermined. V gave up 4 bases and J gave up 0 bases, with 8 bases separating them. CDR1 is WNHNN and CDR2 is SYGVQD in the germline V gene (reference sequence). CDR3 length equals 14 residues.

This clone was seen just once. This CDR3 reads CASSLGPGQIYEQYF. Written as DNA, the CDR3 is TGTGCCAGCAGCTTAGGCCCGGGACAAATCTACGAGCAGTACTTC. V gene TRBV7-8 combines with J gene TRBJ2-7, with D tentatively TRBD1 (6 bases). CDR1 is SGHVS and CDR2 is FQNEAQ in the germline V gene. The CDR3 extends over 15 amino acids. V lost 1 base to trimming and J lost 3 bases, with 13 bases between them.

The chain is built from TRBV10-3 and TRBJ1-6; D is undetermined. CDR1 is ENHRY, CDR2 SYGVKD, per germline. With 7 bases removed from V and 5 bases from J, the gap between germline ends came to 9 bases. This CDR3 comprises 13 residues. CDR3 nucleotides: TGTGCCATCACCAGCAGTGATAATTCACCCCTCCACTTT. It is translated as CAITSSDNSPLHF.

This chain uses TRBV7-9 with TRBJ1-5; the match to TRBD1 covers 9 bases. With V trimmed by 5 bases and J by 2 bases, 1 base remained unmatched. CDR3 length: 14 residues. The germline V gene has CDR1 SEHNR and CDR2 FQNEAQ (reference sequence). The CDR3 nucleotides are TGTGCCAGCAGCCGGACAGGGGGCAATCAGCCCCAGCATTTT. Its protein product is CASSRTGGNQPQHF. Together with reference TRBV7-9 and TRBJ1-5, the CDR3 gives the full variable domain: DTGVSQNPRHKITKRGQNVTFRCDPISEHNRLYWYRQTLGQGPEFLTYFQNEAQLEKSRLLSDRFSAERPKGSFSTLEIQRTEQGDSAMYLCASSRTGGNQPQHFGDGTRLSIL.

This chain joins TRBV13 and TRBJ2-7; D unresolved. The germline V gene has CDR1 PRHDT and CDR2 FYEKMQ (reference sequence). CDR3 length: 15 residues. V was trimmed by 1 base and J by 5 bases, leaving 15 bases between them. The DNA for the CDR3 is TGTGCCAGCAGCTTAGCGGCAGGTTCTTTCCACGAGCAGTACTTC. It translates to CASSLAAGSFHEQYF.

The chain employs TRBV13 and TRBJ1-5, with D perhaps TRBD1 (6 bases). V lost 4 bases and J lost 2, with 12 bases in between. The CDR3 extends over 15 amino acids. Looked up from germline, CDR1 is PRHDT and CDR2 is FYEKMQ (reference sequence). CDR3 sequence (DNA): TGTGCCAGCAGCTCCACAGGGACCCGCAATCAGCCCCAGCATTTT. Its protein is CASSSTGTRNQPQHF.